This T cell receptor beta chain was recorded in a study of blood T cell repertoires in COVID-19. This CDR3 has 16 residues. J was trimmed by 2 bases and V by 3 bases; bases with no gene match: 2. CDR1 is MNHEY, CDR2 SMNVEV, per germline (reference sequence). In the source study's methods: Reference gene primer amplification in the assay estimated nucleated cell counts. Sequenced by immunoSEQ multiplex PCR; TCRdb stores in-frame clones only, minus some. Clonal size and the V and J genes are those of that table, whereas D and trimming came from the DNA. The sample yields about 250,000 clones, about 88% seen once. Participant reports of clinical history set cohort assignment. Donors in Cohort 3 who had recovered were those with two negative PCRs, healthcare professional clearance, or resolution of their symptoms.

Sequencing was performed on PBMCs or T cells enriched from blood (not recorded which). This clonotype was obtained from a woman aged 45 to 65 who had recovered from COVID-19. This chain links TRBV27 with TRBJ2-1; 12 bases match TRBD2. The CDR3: CASSFLAGGTYNEQFF. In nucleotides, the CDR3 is TGTGCCAGCAGTTTCCTAGCGGGAGGGACCTACAATGAGCAGTTCTTC.